The present T cell receptor (beta chain) was sequenced within a study of T-cell reconstitution after alpha-beta-depleted transplantation in children. V was cut by 0 bases and J by 5 bases, with 8 bases left in between. The CDR3 contains 13 residues. Germline V gene lookup returns CDR1 SGDLS and CDR2 YYNGEE. TCRbeta library preparation incorporated unique molecular identifiers. Using its own MiXCR run on the PCR reads, TCRdb lists one record per CDR3 protein. This sample has some 500,000 distinct CDR3 sequences, with about 30% found just once. The source of this sequence is a human donor who donated a stem cell graft to a child with aplastic anemia. Sequencing was performed on PBMCs from the stem cell graft donor, taken from the stem cell graft. The chain couples TRBV9 to TRBJ1-1; D unresolved. CDR3 protein: CASSVDSGTEAFF. CDR3 bases: TGTGCCAGCAGCGTAGACTCCGGTACTGAAGCTTTCTTT.